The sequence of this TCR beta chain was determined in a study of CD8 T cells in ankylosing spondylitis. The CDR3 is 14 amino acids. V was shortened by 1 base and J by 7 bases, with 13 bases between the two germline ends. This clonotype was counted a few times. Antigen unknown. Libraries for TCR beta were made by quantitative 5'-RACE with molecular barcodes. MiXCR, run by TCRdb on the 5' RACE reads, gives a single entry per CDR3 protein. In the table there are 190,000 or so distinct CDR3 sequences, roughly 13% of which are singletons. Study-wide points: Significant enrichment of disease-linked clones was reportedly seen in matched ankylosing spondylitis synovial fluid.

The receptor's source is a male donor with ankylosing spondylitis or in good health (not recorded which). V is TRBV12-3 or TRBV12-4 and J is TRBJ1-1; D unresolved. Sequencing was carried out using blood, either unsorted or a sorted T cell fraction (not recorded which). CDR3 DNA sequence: TGTGCCAGCAGTTTAGTACTTCCTTATGGTGAAGCTTTCTTT. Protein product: CASSLVLPYGEAFF.